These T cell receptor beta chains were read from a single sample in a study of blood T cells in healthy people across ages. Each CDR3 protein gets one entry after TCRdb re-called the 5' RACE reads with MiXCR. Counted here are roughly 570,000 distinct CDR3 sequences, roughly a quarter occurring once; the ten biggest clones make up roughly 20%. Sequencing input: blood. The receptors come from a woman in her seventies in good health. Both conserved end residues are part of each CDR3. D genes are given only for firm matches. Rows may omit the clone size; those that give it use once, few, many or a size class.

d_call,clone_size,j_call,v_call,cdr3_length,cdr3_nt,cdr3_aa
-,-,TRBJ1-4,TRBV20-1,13,TGCAGTGCCCTACCAGCCGGGGATGAAAAACTGTTTTTT,CSALPAGDEKLFF
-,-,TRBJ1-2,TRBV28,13,TGTGCCAGCAGTTTGGGGCAGTGGTATGGCTACACCTTC,CASSLGQWYGYTF
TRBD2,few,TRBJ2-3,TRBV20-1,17,TGCAGTGCTAGAGATCGGGCTAGCGGGGGGGAATTGGATACGCAGTATTTT,CSARDRASGGELDTQYF
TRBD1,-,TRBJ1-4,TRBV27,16,TGTGCCAGCAGCCGCAACCCAGGGGGGACTAATGAAAAACTGTTTTTT,CASSRNPGGTNEKLFF
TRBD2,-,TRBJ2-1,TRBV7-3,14,TGTGCCAGCAGCTTTAGCGGGGGCCCCAATGAGCAGTTCTTC,CASSFSGGPNEQFF
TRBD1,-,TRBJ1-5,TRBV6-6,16,TGTGCCAGCAGTTTCCTCGGACAGGGGGCCGGGCAGCCCCAGCATTTT,CASSFLGQGAGQPQHF
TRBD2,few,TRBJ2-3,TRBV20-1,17,TGCAGTACCAGGAGGACTAGCGGGGGGACGAGCACAGATACGCAGTATTTT,CSTRRTSGGTSTDTQYF
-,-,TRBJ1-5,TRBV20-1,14,TGCAGTGCTAAGCCCTCTAGCGCCGATCAGCCCCAGCATTTT,CSAKPSSADQPQHF
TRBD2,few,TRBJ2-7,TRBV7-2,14,TGTGCCAGCAGCTCACCGGGACTAGGTTTCGAGCAGTACTTC,CASSSPGLGFEQYF
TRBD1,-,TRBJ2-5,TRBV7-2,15,TGTGCCAGCAGCCCACAGGGGATCAGAGAGGAGACCCAGTACTTC,CASSPQGIREETQYF
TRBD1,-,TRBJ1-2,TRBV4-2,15,TGTGCCAGCAGCCGCACCCAGGGGGCGGCCTATGGCTACACCTTC,CASSRTQGAAYGYTF
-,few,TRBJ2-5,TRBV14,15,TGTGCCAGCAGCAAGGCAGTCGGGGGCCAAGAGACCCAGTACTTC,CASSKAVGGQETQYF
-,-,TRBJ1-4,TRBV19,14,TGTGCCAGTAGTATTTCTAGGGTGAATGAAAAACTGTTTTTT,CASSISRVNEKLFF
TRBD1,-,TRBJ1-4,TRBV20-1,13,TGCAGTGCATCGGACAGGGGGCAAGAAAAACTGTTTTTT,CSASDRGQEKLFF
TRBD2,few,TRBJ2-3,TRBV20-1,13,TGCAGTGCTGGGACTAGCAGCACAGATACGCAGTATTTT,CSAGTSSTDTQYF
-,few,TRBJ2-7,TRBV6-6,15,TGTGCCAGCAGTTACTCGTCCCAGGGCTCCTACGAGCAGTACTTC,CASSYSSQGSYEQYF
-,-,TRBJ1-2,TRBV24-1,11,TGTGCCACCAGTGACGGGGAAGGCTACACCTTC,CATSDGEGYTF
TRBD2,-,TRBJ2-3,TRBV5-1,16,TGCGCCAGCAGCGTCCCGACTAGCGGGGTTATAGATACGCAGTATTTT,CASSVPTSGVIDTQYF
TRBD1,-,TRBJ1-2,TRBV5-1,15,TGCGCCAACAGCTACGGACAGGGGACTAACTATGGCTACACCTTC,CANSYGQGTNYGYTF
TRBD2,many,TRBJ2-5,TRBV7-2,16,TGTGCCAGCAGCTTAAGTCGTAGCGGGGGGTCAGAGACCCAGTACTTC,CASSLSRSGGSETQYF
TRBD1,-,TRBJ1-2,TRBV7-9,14,TGTGCCAGCAGCTTACAGGGGGCGCGGGGCGGCTACACCTTC,CASSLQGARGGYTF
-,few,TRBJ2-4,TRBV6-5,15,TGTGCCAGCACCGTTCCAGGAAGTGGGGGAAACATTCAGTACTTC,CASTVPGSGGNIQYF
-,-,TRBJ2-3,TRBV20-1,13,TGCAGTGCTAGAGAGCAAGGGACAGATACGCAGTATTTT,CSAREQGTDTQYF
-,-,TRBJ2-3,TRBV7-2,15,TGTGCCAGCAGCTTGGATCGGGCGGGCACAGATACGCAGTATTTT,CASSLDRAGTDTQYF
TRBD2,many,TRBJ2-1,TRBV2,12,TGTGCCAGCTCTACTGGGGGGGTTAATCAGTTCTTC,CASSTGGVNQFF
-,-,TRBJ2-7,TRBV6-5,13,TGTGCCAGCAGTCGAACACAGGGTTACGAGCAGTACTTC,CASSRTQGYEQYF
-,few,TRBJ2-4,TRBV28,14,TGTGCCAGCAGTTTTGGGCAGGTCAAAAACATTCAGCACTTC,CASSFGQVKNIQHF
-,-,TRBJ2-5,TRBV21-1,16,TGTGCCAGCAGCAAAGTTTCCGGGGCGGTTTCGGAGACCCAGTACTTC,CASSKVSGAVSETQYF
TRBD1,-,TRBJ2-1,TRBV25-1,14,TGTGCCAGCAGTGGCGGGACAGGGGGCTTTGAGCAGTTCTTC,CASSGGTGGFEQFF
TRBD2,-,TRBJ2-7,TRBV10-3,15,TGTGCCATCAGTCTGGCTAGCGGGGGGGGATACGAGCAGTACTTC,CAISLASGGGYEQYF
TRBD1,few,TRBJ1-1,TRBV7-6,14,TGTGCCAGCAGCCACAGGGGACTTGACACTGAAGCTTTCTTT,CASSHRGLDTEAFF
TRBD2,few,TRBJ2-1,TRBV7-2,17,TGTGCCAGCAGCCCAGGACTAGCGGTTCTTGTGTACAATGAGCAGTTCTTC,CASSPGLAVLVYNEQFF
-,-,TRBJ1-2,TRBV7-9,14,TGTGCCAGCAGCTTAGGGTGGCAGAGGGATGGCTACACCTTC,CASSLGWQRDGYTF
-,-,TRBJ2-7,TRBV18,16,TGTGCCAGCTCACCAGCCCAACTCGTCTCCTCCTACGAGCAGTACTTC,CASSPAQLVSSYEQYF
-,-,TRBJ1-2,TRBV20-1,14,TGCAGTGCTAGAGATCCGGTCAGGCCAAATGGCTACACCTTC,CSARDPVRPNGYTF
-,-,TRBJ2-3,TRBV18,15,TGTGCCAGCTCACCATCGTTTATAATCGCAGATACGCAGTATTTT,CASSPSFIIADTQYF
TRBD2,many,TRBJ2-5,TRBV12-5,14,TGTGCTAGTGGTTCTGGGGGGGACCAAGAGACCCAGTACTTC,CASGSGGDQETQYF